What follows is one TCR beta chain and its context. Clones were read by immunoSEQ multiplex PCR, and TCRdb kept only the in-frame ones, dropping some. The table has approximately 280,000 clones, roughly 88% seen once. The data originate from a study of cytomegalovirus exposure and HLA in healthy donors. The V and J ends lost 7 bases and 1 base respectively, with 9 bases between them. CDR3 length: 13 residues. From germline, CDR1 is MNHEY and CDR2 SMNVEV (reference sequence). Material: PBMCs. This receptor was obtained from a woman younger than 35 in good health and CMV-seronegative. The chain is built from TRBV27 and TRBJ2-3; D gene unclear. The CDR3 loop reads CASTGSRTDTQYF. The CDR3 coding sequence is TGTGCCAGCACAGGCAGTCGCACAGATACGCAGTATTTT.